One and the same sample provided the 11 T cell receptor beta chains below, sequenced in a study of T cells in Graves' hyperthyroidism and ophthalmopathy. TCR beta CDR3 sequences were amplified from RNA transcripts. The HTBI primer set drove a first-round RT-PCR of the TCR CDR3. TCRdb re-analysed the multiplex PCR reads in MiXCR, keeping a single row per CDR3 protein. The table lists 250,000 to 350,000 distinct CDR3 sequences, over 15% of them singletons. Sequenced sample: blood. Receptor source: a woman aged 55-69 years with Graves' ophthalmopathy.

Many counts were recorded for this clonotype. The gene calls are TRBV24-1 and TRBJ1-5, with TRBD1 matching over 10 bases. The germline V gene has CDR1 KGHDR and CDR2 SFDVKD. The CDR3 covers 16 residues. Trimming cost V 2 bases and J 7 bases; bases outside gene matches: 7. The CDR3 DNA follows: TGTGCCACCAGTGATTCAACCGGGACAGGGGAACAGCCCCAGCATTTT. Translated: CATSDSTGTGEQPQHF.

This clonotype was recorded once. The V and J genes are TRBV3-1 and TRBJ2-2; D unclear. Trimming left V 2 bases short and J 6 bases short, with 10 bases between. This CDR3 has 14 residues. Germline assignment: CDR1 LGHDT and CDR2 YNNKEL (reference sequence). The CDR3 region is CASSQSQDPGELFF. The DNA for the CDR3 is TGTGCCAGCAGCCAAAGTCAGGATCCCGGGGAGCTGTTTTTT.

This clonotype has more than one count but fewer than ten. The J gene is TRBJ2-2, the V gene TRBV4-3; 8 bases agree with TRBD2. J lost 3 bases, V lost 0 bases, and 9 bases had no gene match. The CDR3 spans 18 residues. Looked up from germline, CDR1 is LGHNA and CDR2 is YSLEER. The CDR3 nucleotides read TGCGCCAGCAGCCAAGATATCGGGTCTAGCGGGCACACCGGGGAGCTGTTTTTT. Protein product: CASSQDIGSSGHTGELFF.

This clonotype came up many times. The genes are TRBV11-2 and TRBJ2-7; D uncertain. Germline CDR1 is SGHAT and CDR2 is FQNNGV. This CDR3 has 12 amino acids. V was clipped by 4 bases and J by 3 bases, with 7 bases between them. The CDR3 spells CASSSGDYEQYF. The DNA of the CDR3 is TGTGCCAGCAGCTCGGGCGACTACGAGCAGTACTTC.

This clonotype was found many times. The gene calls are TRBV28 and TRBJ2-3; TRBD2 agrees at 10 bases. Germline assignment: CDR1 MDHEN and CDR2 SYDVKM. The V and J ends lost 2 bases and 0 bases, in that order; junction bases with no gene match: 8. The CDR3 extends over 18 amino acids. In DNA form, the CDR3 reads TGTGCCAGCAGTTTACTCCAACTAGCGGGGCCTAGCACAGATACGCAGTATTTT. Its protein product is CASSLLQLAGPSTDTQYF.

This clonotype was seen a few times. A much larger clone sits a single nucleotide away, making a read error possible. V usage is TRBV20-1 and J usage is TRBJ1-1, with D tentatively TRBD1 (6 bases). The CDR3 is 15 residues long. Germline V gene lookup returns CDR1 DFQATT and CDR2 SNEGSKA (reference sequence). As DNA, the CDR3 is TGCAGTGCTAGAGATCATCAGGGGTGGAACACTGAAGCTTCCTTT. This codes for CSARDHQGWNTEASF.

The chain joins TRBV5-6 to TRBJ2-2; a weak D match, TRBD1 (8 bases). The V end lost 3 bases, the J end lost 4 bases, and 19 bases lay between the germline ends. CDR1 SGHDT and CDR2 YYEEEE come from the germline V gene. This CDR3 has 17 amino acids. This CDR3 is CASSSLGQGGVTGELFF. The CDR3 DNA reads TGTGCCAGCAGCTCGCTAGGACAGGGAGGGGTCACCGGGGAGCTGTTTTTT.

V usage is TRBV6-1 and J usage is TRBJ1-6; TRBD1 matches 7 bases. Trimming took 5 bases from V and 3 from J; bases not matched to a gene: 4. Looked up from germline, CDR1 is MNHNS and CDR2 is SASEGT. The CDR3 consists of 15 residues. The chain's CDR3 is CASSSWTGYNSPLHF. The DNA of the CDR3 is TGTGCCAGCAGTTCCTGGACAGGCTATAATTCACCCCTCCACTTT.

This clonotype has only a few counts. The chain's CDR3 is CASSLGPNRNTIYF. In nucleotides, the CDR3 is TGTGCCAGCAGCTTAGGACCGAATAGAAACACCATATATTTT. This rearrangement joins TRBV7-2 to TRBJ1-3; D ambiguous. Germline CDR1 is SGHTA and CDR2 is FQGNSA. V lost 1 base and J 5 bases, leaving 9 bases between the germline ends. CDR3 length: 14 amino acids.

This clonotype was recorded at least ten times. This chain uses TRBV2 with TRBJ2-7; D might be TRBD1 (5 bases). CDR1 SNHLY and CDR2 FYNNEI come from the germline V gene. The CDR3 is 12 residues long. V gave up 6 bases and J gave up 4 bases, with 10 bases separating them. CDR3 DNA: TGTGCCAGCAGGGACGACAGATACGAGCAGTACTTC. This codes for CASRDDRYEQYF.

This clonotype was seen many times. V usage is TRBV5-1 and J usage is TRBJ2-1; the match to TRBD2 covers 9 bases. The CDR3 totals 15 residues. Trimming cost V 5 bases and J 5 bases; bases outside gene matches: 8. The germline CDR1 and CDR2 sequences are SGHRS and YFSETQ. This CDR3 is CASRDSGGPHNEQFF. The CDR3 nucleotides read TGCGCCAGCAGGGATAGCGGGGGCCCACACAATGAGCAGTTCTTC. Full variable domain (rest looked up from reference TRBV5-1 and TRBJ2-1): KAGVTQTPRYLIKTRGQQVTLSCSPISGHRSVSWYQQTPGQGLQFLFEYFSETQRNKGNFPGRFSGRQFSNSRSEMNVSTLELGDSALYLCASRDSGGPHNEQFFGPGTRLTVL.